This entry concerns a single T cell receptor beta chain. Seattle's cohort entered during active infection and was followed longitudinally. Sequencing used immunoSEQ multiplex PCR; TCRdb keeps in-frame clones, though not all of them. This table holds 300,000 to 350,000 clones, approximately 86% found once. The sample comes from a study of blood T cell repertoires in COVID-19. There are 16 residues in the CDR3. CDR1 and CDR2 (germline): SGHNT, YYREEE (reference sequence). V lost 5 bases, J lost 6 bases, and 13 bases stayed unmatched. Sequences were obtained from peripheral blood. The V call is TRBV5-4, the J call TRBJ2-1; TRBD1 agrees at 8 bases. The receptor's source is a man aged 25-45 years with COVID-19, enrolled during active disease. CDR3 amino acids: CASRPGGQGIINEQFF. The CDR3 DNA reads as TGTGCCAGCAGGCCCGGTGGACAGGGAATCATCAATGAGCAGTTCTTC.